This T cell receptor beta chain was sequenced during a study of blood T cell repertoires in COVID-19 (dated by TCRdb to 2019 to 2021). In the study overall: Collaborator samples came from the United States, Italy and Spain and covered acute and convalescent phases of COVID-19. The repertoires were made available in a free public database intended to serve as a resource for research on the immune response to SARS-CoV-2. The samples were drawn from the first 160 participants of the ongoing ImmuneRACE study and from under 1,500 subjects provided by 6 global collaborators. The dataset comprised deeply sampled blood TCRbeta repertoires from subjects exposed to, actively infected with, or recovered from COVID-19. Where available, HLA class I and class II types were obtained from metadata supplied by the sample provider rather than from assay-based typing. The prospective study material was composed of cDNA or gDNA derived from T cells, B-cell-depleted T cells, or PBMCs. Sample metadata almost always included a de-identified subject ID, COVID-19 status, age in years and sex. What the research found in general, with its limitations: The amount of clinical and demographic metadata varied by source and participant and was provided uncurated.

About this clone: Its binding antigen is unknown. Base-call qualities are not available, and no considerably larger clone is one nucleotide away.

TCRbeta CDR3 regions were amplified from genomic DNA using the immunoSEQ Assay, a bias-controlled multiplex PCR. The authors processed their data as follows. The number of nucleated cells in each sample was estimated from the amplification of reference gene primers within the assay. Sequence reads were collapsed and filtered to measure the absolute abundance of every unique TCRbeta CDR3 rearrangement. Productive Simpson clonality was computed per sample as the square root of Simpson's diversity index over productive rearrangements. The table was pulled from immuneACCESS by TCRdb, which kept in-frame rearrangements only. Such tables lose some clones; where checked, under half of the loss comes from unresolved V genes, and the rest has no known cause. The V and J calls and clone size are taken from that table; D and trimming were inferred from the DNA. In this sample the table shows around 100,000 clones, around 87% of which occur a single time. The ten most abundant clones make up about a third of the sample.

Relative to germline, V is missing 4 bases and J is missing 2 bases, with 10 bases of the junction outside any gene match. The CDR3 spans 16 residues, from the cysteine through the phenylalanine. The read is trimmed to its CDR3 DNA, 48 bases read in frame from base 1. The germline V gene (reference sequence) provides CDR1 SEHNR and CDR2 FQNEAQ. Collaborating institutions collected whole blood in K2EDTA tubes following their own protocols. For TCRbeta analysis, collaborator samples were shipped as frozen whole blood, as isolated PBMCs, or as DNA extracted from either sample type. The receptor chain draws on TRBV7-9 and TRBJ1-1; 7 central nucleotides agree with TRBD1. This TCR was sampled from a woman over 75 with acute or convalescent COVID-19. Input material: peripheral blood. In nucleotide form, the sequence is TGTGCCAGCAGCTCCAGGGGGGCACAGGTCAACACTGAAGCTTTCTTT. Its coded protein is CASSSRGAQVNTEAFF.